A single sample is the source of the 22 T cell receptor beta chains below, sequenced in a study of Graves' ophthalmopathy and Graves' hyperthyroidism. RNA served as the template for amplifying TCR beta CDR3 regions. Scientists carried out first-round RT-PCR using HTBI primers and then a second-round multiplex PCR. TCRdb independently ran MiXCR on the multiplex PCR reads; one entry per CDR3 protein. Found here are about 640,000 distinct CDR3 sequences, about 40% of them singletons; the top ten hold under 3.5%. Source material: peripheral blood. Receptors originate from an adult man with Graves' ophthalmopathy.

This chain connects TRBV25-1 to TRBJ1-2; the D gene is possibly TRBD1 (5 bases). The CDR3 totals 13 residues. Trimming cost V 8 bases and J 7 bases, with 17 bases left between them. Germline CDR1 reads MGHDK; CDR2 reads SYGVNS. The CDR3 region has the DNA TGTGCCAGCTCAGGACAACCTCAGCTTGGCTACACCTTC. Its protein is CASSGQPQLGYTF.

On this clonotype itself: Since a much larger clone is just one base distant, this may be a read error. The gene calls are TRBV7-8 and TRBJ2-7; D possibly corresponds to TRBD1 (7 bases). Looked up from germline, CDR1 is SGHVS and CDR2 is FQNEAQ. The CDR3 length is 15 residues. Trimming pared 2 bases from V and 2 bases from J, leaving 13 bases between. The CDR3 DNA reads TGTGCCAGCAGCTTACGCGGGACAGCCGCCTACGAGCAGTACTTC. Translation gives CASSLRGTAAYEQYF.

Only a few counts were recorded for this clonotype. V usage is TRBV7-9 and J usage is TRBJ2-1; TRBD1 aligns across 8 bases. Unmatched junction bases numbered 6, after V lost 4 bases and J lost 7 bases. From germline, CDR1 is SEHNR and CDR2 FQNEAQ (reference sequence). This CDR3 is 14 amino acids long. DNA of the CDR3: TGTGCCAGCAGCTCCGGACAGGGTACGAATGAGCAGTTCTTC. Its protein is CASSSGQGTNEQFF.

CDR3 sequence: CASSPSRSDTEAFF. The CDR3 DNA reads as TGTGCCAGCTCACCAAGCAGGTCGGACACTGAAGCTTTCTTT. The J gene is TRBJ1-1, the V gene TRBV10-3; D not resolved. V shed 10 bases and J shed 3 bases, with 18 bases lying between them. The CDR3 contains 14 residues. Germline V CDR1 and CDR2: ENHRY, SYGVKD.

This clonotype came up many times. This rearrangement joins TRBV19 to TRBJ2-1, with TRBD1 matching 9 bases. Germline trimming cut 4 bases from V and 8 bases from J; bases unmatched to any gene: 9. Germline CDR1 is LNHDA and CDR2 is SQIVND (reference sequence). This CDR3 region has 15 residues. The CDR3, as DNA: TGTGCCAGTAGTACGGGACAGGGTGCGGTCGATGAGCAGTTCTTC. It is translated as CASSTGQGAVDEQFF.

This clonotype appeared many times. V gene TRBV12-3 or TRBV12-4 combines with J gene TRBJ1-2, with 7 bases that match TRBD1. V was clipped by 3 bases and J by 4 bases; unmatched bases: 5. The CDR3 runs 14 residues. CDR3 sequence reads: CASSFGQVGYGYTF. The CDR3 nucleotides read TGTGCCAGCAGTTTCGGACAGGTTGGCTATGGCTACACCTTC.

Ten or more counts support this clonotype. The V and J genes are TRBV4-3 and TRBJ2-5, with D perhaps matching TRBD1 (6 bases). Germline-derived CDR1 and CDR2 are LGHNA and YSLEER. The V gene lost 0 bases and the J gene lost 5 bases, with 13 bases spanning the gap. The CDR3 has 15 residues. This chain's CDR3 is CASSQDNREWETQYF. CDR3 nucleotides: TGCGCCAGCAGCCAAGACAACAGGGAGTGGGAGACCCAGTACTTC.

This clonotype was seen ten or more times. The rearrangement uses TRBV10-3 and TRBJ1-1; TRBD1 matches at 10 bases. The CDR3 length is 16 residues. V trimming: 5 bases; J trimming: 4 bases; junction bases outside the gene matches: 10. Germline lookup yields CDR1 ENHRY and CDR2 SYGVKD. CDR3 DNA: TGTGCCATCAGTAAGACAGGGGGCCTAGGTGGCACTGAAGCTTTCTTT. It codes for CAISKTGGLGGTEAFF.

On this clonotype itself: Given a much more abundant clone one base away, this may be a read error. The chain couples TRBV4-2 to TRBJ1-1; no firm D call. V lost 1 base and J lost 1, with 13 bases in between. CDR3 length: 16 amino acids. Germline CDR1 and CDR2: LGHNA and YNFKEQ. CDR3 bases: TGTGCCAGCAGCCAAGCGTCCGGACGGACGAACACTGAAGCTTTCTTT. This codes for CASSQASGRTNTEAFF.

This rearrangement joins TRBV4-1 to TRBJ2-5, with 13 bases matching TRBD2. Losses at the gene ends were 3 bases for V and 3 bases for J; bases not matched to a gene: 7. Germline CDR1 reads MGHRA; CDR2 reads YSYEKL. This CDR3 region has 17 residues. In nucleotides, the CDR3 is TGCGCCAGCAGCCACCACGGACTAGCGGGAGAGGAAGAGACCCAGTACTTC. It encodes CASSHHGLAGEEETQYF.

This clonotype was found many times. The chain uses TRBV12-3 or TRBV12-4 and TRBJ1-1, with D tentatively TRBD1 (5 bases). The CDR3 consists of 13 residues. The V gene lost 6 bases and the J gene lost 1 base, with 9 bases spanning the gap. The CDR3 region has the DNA TGTGCCAGCAGCTTCAGGGAGAACACTGAAGCTTTCTTT. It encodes CASSFRENTEAFF.

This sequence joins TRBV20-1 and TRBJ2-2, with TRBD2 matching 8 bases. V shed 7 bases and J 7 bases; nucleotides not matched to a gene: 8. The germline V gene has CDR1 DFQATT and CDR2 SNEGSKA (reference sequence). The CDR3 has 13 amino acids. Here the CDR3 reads CSGQAGDSGELFF. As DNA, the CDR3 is TGCAGTGGTCAAGCGGGGGATAGCGGGGAGCTGTTTTTT.

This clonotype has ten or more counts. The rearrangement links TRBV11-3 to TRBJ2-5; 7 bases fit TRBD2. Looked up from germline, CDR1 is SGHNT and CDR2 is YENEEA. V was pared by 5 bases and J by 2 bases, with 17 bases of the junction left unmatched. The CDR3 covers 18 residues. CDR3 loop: CASSPARGGPSSQETQYF. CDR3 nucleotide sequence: TGTGCCAGCAGCCCTGCGCGGGGAGGGCCGTCCAGTCAAGAGACCCAGTACTTC.

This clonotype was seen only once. The CDR3 here is CSVPSGGENTEAFF. CDR3 bases: TGCAGCGTTCCTTCCGGTGGGGAAAACACTGAAGCTTTCTTT. V usage is TRBV29-1 and J usage is TRBJ1-1; D not certain. Trimming removed 5 bases from V and 2 bases from J, with 15 bases in between. Germline CDR1 reads SQVTM; CDR2 reads ANQGSEA. The CDR3 has 14 amino acids.

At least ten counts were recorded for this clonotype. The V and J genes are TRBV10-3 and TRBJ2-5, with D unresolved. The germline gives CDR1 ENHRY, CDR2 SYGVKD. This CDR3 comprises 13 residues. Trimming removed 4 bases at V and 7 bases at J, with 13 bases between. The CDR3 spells CAISVETRRTQYF. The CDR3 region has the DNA TGTGCCATCAGTGTAGAGACGAGGAGGACCCAGTACTTC.

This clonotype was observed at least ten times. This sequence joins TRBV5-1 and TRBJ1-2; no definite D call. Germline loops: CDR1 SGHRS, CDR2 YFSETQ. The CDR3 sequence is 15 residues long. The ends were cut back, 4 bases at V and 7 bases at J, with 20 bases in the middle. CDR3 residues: CASSPVGREEVGYTF. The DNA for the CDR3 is TGCGCCAGCAGCCCGGTGGGTCGGGAGGAAGTTGGCTACACCTTC. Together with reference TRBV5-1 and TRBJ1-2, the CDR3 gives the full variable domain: KAGVTQTPRYLIKTRGQQVTLSCSPISGHRSVSWYQQTPGQGLQFLFEYFSETQRNKGNFPGRFSGRQFSNSRSEMNVSTLELGDSALYLCASSPVGREEVGYTFGSGTRLTVV.

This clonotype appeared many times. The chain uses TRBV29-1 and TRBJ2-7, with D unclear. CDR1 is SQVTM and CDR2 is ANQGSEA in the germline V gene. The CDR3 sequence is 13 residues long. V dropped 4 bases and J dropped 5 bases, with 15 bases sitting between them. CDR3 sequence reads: CSVAGLLGHEQYF. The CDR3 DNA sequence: TGCAGCGTTGCTGGCCTCCTCGGCCACGAGCAGTACTTC.

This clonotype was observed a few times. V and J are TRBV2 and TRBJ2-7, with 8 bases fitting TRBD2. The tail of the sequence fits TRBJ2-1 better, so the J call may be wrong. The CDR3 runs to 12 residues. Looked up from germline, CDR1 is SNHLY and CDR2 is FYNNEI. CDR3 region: CASKGLAYEQFF. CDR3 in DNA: TGTGCCAGCAAAGGACTAGCCTATGAGCAGTTCTTC.

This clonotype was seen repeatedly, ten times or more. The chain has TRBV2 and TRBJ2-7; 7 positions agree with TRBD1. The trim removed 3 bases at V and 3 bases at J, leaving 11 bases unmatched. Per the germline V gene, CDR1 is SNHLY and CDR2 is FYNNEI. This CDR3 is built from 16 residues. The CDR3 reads CASSETGSTSGYEQYF. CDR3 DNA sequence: TGTGCCAGCAGTGAGACAGGGAGCACCTCCGGCTACGAGCAGTACTTC. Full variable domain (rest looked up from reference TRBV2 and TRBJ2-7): EPEVTQTPSHQVTQMGQEVILRCVPISNHLYFYWYRQILGQKVEFLVSFYNNEISEKSEIFDDQFSVERPDGSNFTLKIRSTKLEDSAMYFCASSETGSTSGYEQYFGPGTRLTVT.

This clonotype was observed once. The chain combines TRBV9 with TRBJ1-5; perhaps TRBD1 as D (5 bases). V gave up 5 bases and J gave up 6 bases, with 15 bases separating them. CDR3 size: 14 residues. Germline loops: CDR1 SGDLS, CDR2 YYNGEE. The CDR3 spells CASRDGRGGQPQHF. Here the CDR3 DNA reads TGTGCCAGCAGAGATGGAAGGGGTGGTCAGCCCCAGCATTTT. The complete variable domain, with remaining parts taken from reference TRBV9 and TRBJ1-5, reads DSGVTQTPKHLITATGQRVTLRCSPRSGDLSVYWYQQSLDQGLQFLIQYYNGEERAKGNILERFSAQQFPDLHSELNLSSLELGDSALYFCASRDGRGGQPQHFGDGTRLSIL.

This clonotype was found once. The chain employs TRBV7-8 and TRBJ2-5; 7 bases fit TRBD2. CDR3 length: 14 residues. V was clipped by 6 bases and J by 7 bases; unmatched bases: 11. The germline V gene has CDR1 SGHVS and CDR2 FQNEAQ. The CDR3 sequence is CASSWTGTGGTQYF. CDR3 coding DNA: TGTGCCAGCAGTTGGACCGGGACGGGAGGGACCCAGTACTTC. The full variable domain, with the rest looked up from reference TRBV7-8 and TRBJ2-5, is GAGVSQSPRYKVAKRGQDVALRCDPISGHVSLFWYQQALGQGPEFLTYFQNEAQLDKSGLPSDRFFAERPEGSVSTLKIQRTQQEDSAVYLCASSWTGTGGTQYFGPGTRLLVL.

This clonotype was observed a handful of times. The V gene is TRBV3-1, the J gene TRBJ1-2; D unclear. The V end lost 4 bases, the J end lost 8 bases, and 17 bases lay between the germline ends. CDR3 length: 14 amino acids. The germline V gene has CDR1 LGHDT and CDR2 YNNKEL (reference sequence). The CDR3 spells CASSPKADSGGYTF. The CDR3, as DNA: TGTGCCAGCAGCCCCAAGGCGGACTCGGGCGGCTACACCTTC.